There are many counts of the clone carrying this T cell receptor beta chain. These data originate in a study of identical twins. Through template switching, a universal primer site was introduced, and the cDNA contained unique molecular identifiers. TCRdb fed the 5' RACE reads into MiXCR, producing one record per CDR3 protein. The profile shows about 280,000 distinct CDR3 sequences, about 8% of them singletons. These records were also assigned to another study, of yellow fever vaccine responses in identical twins.

Sequencing was done on a sample of memory (CD45RO+) T cells sorted from blood. The TCR originated in a woman aged 18 to 35 in good health.

The CDR3 DNA reads TGCGCCAGCAGCTTTGGATTTACGGGGAACAATGAGCAGTTCTTC. Protein product: CASSFGFTGNNEQFF. This chain uses TRBV5-1 with TRBJ2-1; D may be TRBD2 (5 bases). Between the trimmed V and J ends, which lost 2 bases and 5 bases, there was a span of 14 bases. The CDR3 extends over 15 amino acids. CDR1 and CDR2 from the germline V gene are SGHRS and YFSETQ.